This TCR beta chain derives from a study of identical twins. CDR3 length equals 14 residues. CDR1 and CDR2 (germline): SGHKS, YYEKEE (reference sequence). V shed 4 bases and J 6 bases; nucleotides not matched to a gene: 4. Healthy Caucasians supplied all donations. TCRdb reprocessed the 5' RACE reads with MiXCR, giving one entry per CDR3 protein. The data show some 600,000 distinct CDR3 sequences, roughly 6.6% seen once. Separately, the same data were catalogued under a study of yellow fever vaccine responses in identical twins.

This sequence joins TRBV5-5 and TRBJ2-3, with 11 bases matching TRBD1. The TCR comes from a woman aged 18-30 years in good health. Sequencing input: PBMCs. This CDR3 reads CASSPDRGRDTQYF. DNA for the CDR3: TGTGCCAGCAGCCCGGACAGGGGGCGGGATACGCAGTATTTT.